A selection of T cell receptor beta chains follows, all from one sample in a study of blood T cell repertoires in COVID-19. TCRdb's table, derived via immunoSEQ multiplex PCR, lists solely in-frame clones and lacks some. This sample has hundreds of thousands of clones; over 80% occur once, and the top ten carry 6% to 7%. Sequences were obtained from peripheral blood. These receptors were taken from a woman in her fifties or sixties with COVID-19, enrolled during active disease. Each CDR3 is given with its conserved first and last residue. Each record gives: clone size, V gene, D gene, J gene, CDR3 protein, CDR3 DNA. D genes are given only for firm matches. Expanded clones are given a class, and other clones once, few, many or no size at all.

>once|TRBV19|TRBD1|TRBJ1-1
CASSKGQKNTEAFF
TGTGCCAGTAGCAAGGGACAGAAGAACACTGAAGCTTTCTTT
>NA|TRBV30|TRBD2|TRBJ2-7
CAWSQGLAGEREQYF
TGTGCCTGGAGTCAGGGACTAGCGGGAGAACGCGAGCAGTACTTC
>NA|TRBV5-1|TRBD1|TRBJ2-2
CASSDRANTGELFF
TGCGCCAGCAGCGACAGGGCGAACACCGGGGAGCTGTTTTTT
>NA|TRBV19|TRBD1|TRBJ1-1
CASSQRPGTALNTEAFF
TGTGCCAGTAGTCAGAGGCCCGGGACAGCTCTGAACACTGAAGCTTTCTTT
>once|TRBV27|TRBD1|TRBJ2-5
CASNPGDREETQYF
TGTGCCAGTAACCCCGGGGACAGAGAAGAGACCCAGTACTTC
>NA|TRBV2|NA|TRBJ2-7
CASSETTGANEQYF
TGTGCCAGCAGTGAGACAACGGGAGCTAACGAGCAGTACTTC
>once|TRBV6-5|TRBD1|TRBJ1-1
CASRGTGYTEAFF
TGTGCCAGCAGAGGGACAGGGTATACTGAAGCTTTCTTT
>NA|TRBV6-2/TRBV6-3|TRBD1|TRBJ2-6
CASSWGQGRSGANVLTF
TGTGCCAGCAGTTGGGGACAGGGGAGGAGTGGGGCCAACGTCCTGACTTTC
>few|TRBV5-6|TRBD1|TRBJ1-6
CASSQDRGEINSPLHF
TGTGCCAGCAGTCAAGACAGGGGAGAAATTAATTCACCCCTCCACTTT
>NA|TRBV19|NA|TRBJ2-7
CASSMGGQGEQYF
TGTGCCAGTAGTATGGGGGGGCAAGGCGAGCAGTACTTC
>NA|TRBV27|NA|TRBJ2-1
CASSFGTGTSAEQFF
TGTGCCAGCAGTTTTGGGACAGGGACTAGCGCTGAGCAGTTCTTC
>NA|TRBV5-1|TRBD1|TRBJ2-5
CASSIGQGWETQYF
TGCGCCAGCAGCATTGGACAGGGTTGGGAGACCCAGTACTTC
>few|TRBV5-1|NA|TRBJ2-7
CASSLEGQTYEQYF
TGCGCCAGCAGCTTGGAGGGGCAGACCTACGAGCAGTACTTC
>NA|TRBV5-5|NA|TRBJ1-2
CASSLNSGNGYTF
TGTGCCAGCAGCTTGAATTCAGGGAATGGCTACACCTTC
>NA|TRBV18|TRBD1|TRBJ1-2
CASSPNRGSANNYGYTF
TGTGCCAGCTCACCAAACAGGGGATCCGCCAATAACTATGGCTACACCTTC
>NA|TRBV6-1|TRBD1|TRBJ2-1
CASSDVGQGSRGQFF
TGTGCCAGCAGTGATGTGGGACAGGGCTCTAGGGGGCAGTTCTTC
>few|TRBV2|TRBD1|TRBJ2-7
CASTRTGGSYEQYF
TGTGCCAGCACTCGGACAGGGGGGTCCTACGAGCAGTACTTC
>NA|TRBV18|NA|TRBJ1-2
CASSLTEGYGYTF
TGTGCCAGCTCACTCACGGAGGGATATGGCTACACCTTC
>NA|TRBV7-7|NA|TRBJ2-2
CASSRTGVGNTGELFF
TGTGCTAGCAGCCGAACGGGGGTCGGGAACACCGGGGAGCTGTTTTTT
>NA|TRBV2|NA|TRBJ2-3
CASSVDFFGTDTQYF
TGTGCCAGCAGCGTTGACTTTTTCGGCACAGATACGCAGTATTTT
>NA|TRBV6-5|NA|TRBJ1-2
CASSYRTGQPYGYTF
TGTGCCAGCAGTTATCGGACCGGACAGCCCTATGGCTACACCTTC
>NA|TRBV4-1|NA|TRBJ2-3
CASSQADYGDTQYF
TGCGCCAGCAGCCAAGCGGATTACGGGGATACGCAGTATTTT
>NA|TRBV9|NA|TRBJ2-7
CASGSSGEQYF
TGTGCCAGCGGATCATCGGGCGAGCAGTACTTC
>NA|TRBV27|NA|TRBJ2-7
CASSLSRSRLDSEQYF
TGTGCCAGCAGTTTATCGAGGAGCCGGTTGGACTCCGAGCAGTACTTC
>many|TRBV14|NA|TRBJ2-1
CASSQEAGEQFF
TGTGCCAGCAGCCAAGAGGCAGGTGAGCAGTTCTTC
>NA|TRBV25-1|NA|TRBJ2-1
CASSEDSYNEQFF
TGTGCCAGCAGTGAAGACAGTTACAATGAGCAGTTCTTC
>NA|TRBV5-6|TRBD2|TRBJ2-1
CASSFSGYRSYNEQFF
TGTGCCAGCAGCTTTAGCGGGTATCGGTCCTACAATGAGCAGTTCTTC
>NA|TRBV4-3|TRBD2|TRBJ2-7
CASSRRLAGGSVTYEQYF
TGCGCCAGCAGCCGTAGACTAGCGGGAGGATCCGTGACCTACGAGCAGTACTTC
>NA|TRBV19|TRBD1|TRBJ2-7
CATGTDYYEQYF
TGTGCCACCGGGACAGACTACTACGAGCAGTACTTC
>NA|TRBV19|NA|TRBJ2-7
CASSNPFTGRDEQYF
TGTGCCAGTAGTAACCCCTTTACAGGGCGAGACGAGCAGTACTTC
>NA|TRBV5-4|NA|TRBJ2-2
CASSLIPGFRSGELFF
TGTGCCAGCAGCTTGATCCCAGGGTTCCGGTCCGGGGAGCTGTTTTTT
>once|TRBV4-3|NA|TRBJ2-7
CASSQDPRRGEEQYF
TGCGCCAGCAGCCAAGATCCCCGGCGGGGCGAGGAGCAGTACTTC
>NA|TRBV6-1|TRBD1|TRBJ2-7
CASSEGKGAVEQYF
TGTGCCAGCAGTGAAGGAAAGGGGGCTGTCGAGCAGTACTTC
>NA|TRBV29-1|NA|TRBJ2-7
CSISGLAHEQYF
TGCAGCATCTCTGGTCTAGCCCACGAGCAGTACTTC
>NA|TRBV7-2|TRBD2|TRBJ2-7
CASSLFSGLAGGIPYEQYF
TGTGCCAGCAGCTTATTTTCGGGACTAGCGGGAGGGATCCCCTACGAGCAGTACTTC
>NA|TRBV2|TRBD1|TRBJ2-2
CASSDPGQGRATGELFF
TGTGCCAGCAGTGACCCTGGACAGGGGCGGGCCACCGGGGAGCTGTTTTTT
>NA|TRBV7-9|TRBD1|TRBJ1-1
CASSIQGYGDEAFF
TGTGCCAGCAGTATACAGGGGTATGGCGATGAAGCTTTCTTT
>NA|TRBV27|NA|TRBJ2-7
CASSYQGPYEQYF
TGTGCCAGCAGTTATCAGGGCCCCTACGAGCAGTACTTC
>NA|TRBV18|NA|TRBJ1-1
CASSPTGPNTEAFF
TGTGCCAGCTCACCGACAGGCCCGAACACTGAAGCTTTCTTT
>NA|TRBV19|NA|TRBJ2-5
CASTSNYQETQYF
TGTGCCAGTACCTCTAACTACCAAGAGACCCAGTACTTC
>NA|TRBV6-5|TRBD2|TRBJ2-1
CASSDPGLAGGEQFF
TGTGCCAGCAGCGATCCGGGACTAGCGGGAGGCGAGCAGTTCTTC
>NA|TRBV24-1|TRBD2|TRBJ2-1
CATSDLLRLAGGKAYNEQFF
TGTGCCACCAGTGATTTGCTGAGGCTAGCGGGAGGGAAGGCTTACAATGAGCAGTTCTTC